A selection of T cell receptor beta chains follows, all from one sample in a study of cytomegalovirus exposure and HLA in healthy donors. Profiled with immunoSEQ multiplex PCR; TCRdb holds only in-frame clones, not every one. The data contain about 130,000 clones, 81% of them singletons. Sequences were obtained from PBMCs. These receptors were obtained from a man aged 18 to 30 in good health and CMV-seronegative. CDR3s include the opening cysteine and the closing phenylalanine or tryptophan. D genes are given only for firm matches. Clone size is stated in some rows and not others, as once, few, many or a class when expanded.

>.|TRBV7-7|TRBJ2-7|.
TGTGCCAGCAGCTTGGGGAGGTCCTACGAGCAGTACTTC
CASSLGRSYEQYF
>.|TRBV6-5|TRBJ2-2|TRBD2
TGTGCCAGCAGTTTACTAGCGGGGGCTGGCACCGGGGAGCTGTTTTTT
CASSLLAGAGTGELFF
>.|TRBV6-5|TRBJ2-7|TRBD2
TGTGCCAGCAGCCACGAGCGGGGTAGGGACGAGCAGTACTTC
CASSHERGRDEQYF
>few|TRBV9|TRBJ2-3|TRBD2
TGTGCCAGCAGCGGATTTGGAGCGGGGGGGGATACGCAGTATTTT
CASSGFGAGGDTQYF
>once|TRBV19|TRBJ1-1|.
TGTGCCAGTAAACCCGGCAGGGGTGGAGTGAACACTGAAGCTTTCTTT
CASKPGRGGVNTEAFF
>.|TRBV5-1|TRBJ2-1|TRBD2
TGCGCCAGCAGCTTAACTAGCGGGGGGGCCAATGAGCAGTTCTTC
CASSLTSGGANEQFF
>.|TRBV5-1|TRBJ1-1|TRBD1
TGCGCCAGCAGCTTGGGACAGGGCCAGAACACTGAAGCTTTCTTT
CASSLGQGQNTEAFF
>.|TRBV2|TRBJ1-1|TRBD1
TGTGCCACCAAACAGGGGGGGAACACTGAAGCTTTCTTT
CATKQGGNTEAFF
>once|TRBV7-9|TRBJ1-1|.
TGTGCCAGCAGCACGGACTTCTCGAACACTGAAGCTTTCTTT
CASSTDFSNTEAFF
>.|TRBV6-5|TRBJ2-3|.
TGTGCCAGCAGTTACTCGGGTACAGCCAGCACAGATACGCAGTATTTT
CASSYSGTASTDTQYF
>few|TRBV9|TRBJ1-6|.
TGTGCCAGCAGCGTAGGACAGCGTAATTCACCCCTCCACTTT
CASSVGQRNSPLHF